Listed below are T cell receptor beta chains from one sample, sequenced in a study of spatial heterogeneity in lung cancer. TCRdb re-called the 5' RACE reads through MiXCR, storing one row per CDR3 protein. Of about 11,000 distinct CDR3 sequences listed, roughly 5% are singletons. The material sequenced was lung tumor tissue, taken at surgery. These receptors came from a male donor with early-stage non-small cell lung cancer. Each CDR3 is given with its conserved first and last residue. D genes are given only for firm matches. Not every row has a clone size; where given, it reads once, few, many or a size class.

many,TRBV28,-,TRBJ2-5,TGTGCCAGCAGTAAGGAAGGGGTCCAAGAGACCCAGTACTTC,CASSKEGVQETQYF
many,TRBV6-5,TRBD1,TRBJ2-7,TGTGCCAGCAGTTACTCTCAGGGGGACTACGAGCAGTACTTC,CASSYSQGDYEQYF
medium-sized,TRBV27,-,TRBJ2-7,TGTGCCAGCAGTTTATCCCAAGTATCCGAGCAGTACTTC,CASSLSQVSEQYF
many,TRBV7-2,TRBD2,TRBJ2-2,TGTGCCAGCAGCTTAGGAGCGGGGATGACCGGGGAGCTGTTTTTT,CASSLGAGMTGELFF
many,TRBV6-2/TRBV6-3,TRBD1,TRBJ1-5,TGTGCCAGCACCTTACAGGGGTATTTTGATCAGCCCCAGCATTTT,CASTLQGYFDQPQHF
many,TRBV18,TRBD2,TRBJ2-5,TGTGCCAGCTCACCATACCGGGAGACTAGCGGGAGGTTGCGAGAGACCCAGTACTTC,CASSPYRETSGRLRETQYF
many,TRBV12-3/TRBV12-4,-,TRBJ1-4,TGTGCCAGCAGTTTGGGACAATCGGAAAAACTGTTTTTT,CASSLGQSEKLFF
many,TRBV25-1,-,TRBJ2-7,TGTGCCAGCAGTGAATCCTTGGCAGGACGCGAGCAGTACTTC,CASSESLAGREQYF
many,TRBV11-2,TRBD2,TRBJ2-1,TGTGCCAGCAGCTTTAGATTAGCGGGGGCCTACAATGAGCAGTTCTTC,CASSFRLAGAYNEQFF
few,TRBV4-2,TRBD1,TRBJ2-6,TGTGCCAGCAGCCACAGGGACAGGGCCTCCACTGGGGCCAACGTCCTGACTTTC,CASSHRDRASTGANVLTF
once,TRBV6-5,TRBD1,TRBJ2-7,TGTGCCAGCAGTCGACTGACAGGGGGCTTGCACGAGCAGTACTTC,CASSRLTGGLHEQYF
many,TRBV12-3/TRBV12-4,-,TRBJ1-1,TGTGCCAGCAGGTGGGAACAGGGAGGATCCACTGAAGCTTTCTTT,CASRWEQGGSTEAFF
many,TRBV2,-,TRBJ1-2,TGTGCCAGCAGTGACTTAGGCGCAGCCTATGGCTACACCTTC,CASSDLGAAYGYTF
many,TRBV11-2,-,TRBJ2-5,TGTGCCAGCAGCCCTTGGACGGGTATAGAGACCCAGTACTTC,CASSPWTGIETQYF
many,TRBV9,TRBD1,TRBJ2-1,TGTGCCAGCAGCTCCCCCGGGACAGGGTCGTATGAGCAGTTCTTC,CASSSPGTGSYEQFF
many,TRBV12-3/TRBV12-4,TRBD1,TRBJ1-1,TGTGCCAGCAGTTTCCAGACAGGGATGAACACTGAAGCTTTCTTT,CASSFQTGMNTEAFF
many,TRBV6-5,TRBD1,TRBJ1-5,TGTGCCAGCAGTCGGACAGGGGGCAATCAGCCCCAGCATTTT,CASSRTGGNQPQHF
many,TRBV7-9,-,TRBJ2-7,TGTGCCAGCAGCTTACTAGGGGGGCCCTCCTACGAGCAGTACTTC,CASSLLGGPSYEQYF
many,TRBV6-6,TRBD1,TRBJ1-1,TGTGCCAGCAGTCTTCGGGGACAGGGGGCGATCACTGAAGCTTTCTTT,CASSLRGQGAITEAFF
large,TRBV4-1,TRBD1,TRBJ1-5,TGCGCCAGCAGCCACAGGACAGGTATGGAGCCCGATCAGCCCCAGCATTTT,CASSHRTGMEPDQPQHF
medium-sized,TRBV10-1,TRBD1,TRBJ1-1,TGCGCCAGCAGGGACAGGATGGACACTGAAGCTTTCTTT,CASRDRMDTEAFF
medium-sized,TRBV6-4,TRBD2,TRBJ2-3,TGTGCCAGCAGTGACTCGAGCGGGGGGGCCACAGATACGCAGTATTTT,CASSDSSGGATDTQYF
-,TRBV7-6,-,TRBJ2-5,TGTGCCAGCAGCTTAAGCCAAACAAATGTGGGAGAGACCCAGTACTTC,CASSLSQTNVGETQYF
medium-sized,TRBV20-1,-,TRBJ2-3,TGCAGTGCTAGAGATTTCCGTAGCACAGATACGCAGTATTTT,CSARDFRSTDTQYF
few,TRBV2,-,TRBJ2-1,TGTGCCAGCAGTGAACAAGGTTATGAGCAGTTCTTC,CASSEQGYEQFF
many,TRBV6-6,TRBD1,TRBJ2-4,TGTGCCAGCAGTTTGGGACAGTGGGGAGACATTCAGTACTTC,CASSLGQWGDIQYF